The subject of this entry is one T cell receptor beta chain. Its antigen has not been determined. It has no much larger one-base neighbor in the sample; base qualities were not kept. The protocol used for the library was the immunoSEQ multiplex PCR assay. Survey resolution was applied, with two replicates of 200 ng each being run for a total of roughly 400 ng of DNA per sample. Rearranged TCRB sequences in genomic DNA were detected with the hsTCRB kit using multiplex PCR primers targeting V and J genes. To amplify the CDR3 region, the first PCR ran for around 30 cycles with the QIAGEN Multiplex PCR Kit. Sample barcodes and Illumina adapters were attached to each replicate during a second PCR lasting about 8 cycles. Pooled libraries were quantified with a QuantStudio 6 and the KAPA library quantification kit. Roughly 15 pM of pooled libraries went onto an Illumina MiSeq for sequencing, using single-end reads of 156 cycles plus an index read of 15 cycles. The authors processed their data as follows. Of fewer than 200,000 unique clonotypes, 1.7% were flagged by VDJdb annotation as previously reported viral-epitope-specific. Raw reads were processed by the immunoSEQ Data Assistant and immunoSEQ Analyzer into normalized, annotated TCRB repertoires. Clonotypes were analyzed with BioAnalyzer and version 0.6.5 of the immunarch R package. Before richness was estimated, every repertoire was downsampled to match the clone count of the smallest repertoire. Fisher's exact tests classified clonotypes as expanded, contracted or novel, with novel meaning zero frequency before treatment. GLIPH2 clustered significantly changed CDR3 beta sequences using simulation_depth=1000 and kmer_min_depth=3, excluding CDR3s shorter than five residues. TCRdb took this table from immuneACCESS and kept in-frame rearrangements with V and J called. Such tables lack part of the clones; where checked against another copy, unresolved V genes explain under half of the gap, and the rest is unexplained. V and J calls plus clone size are reproduced from that table; the DNA served to infer D and trimming. The table for this sample lists some 9,600 clones; over 80% of them were counted only once. Around 3.6% of the sample is taken by the ten largest.

Including the terminal cysteine and phenylalanine, the CDR3 comprises 15 residues. The retained sequence is limited to the CDR3, 45 bases, with the frame set at the first base. CDR1 and CDR2 (SGHVS, FQNEAQ) derive from the germline V gene. Clipping removes 0 bases from V and 0 bases from J, with 2 as the unmatched junction base count. This entry comes from a study of hypomethylating agent response in myelodysplastic syndrome (dated by TCRdb to the early 2020s). For the study in its entirety: Patients were treated with the hypomethylating agents azacitidine (about 70% of the 11) or decitabine (3 of 11). The cohort included 8 or 9 male and a couple of female myelodysplastic syndrome patients. Patients had a mean age of 72.2 +/- 6.3 years, and a diploid cytogenetic profile was the most common. The most frequent mutation was TET2, found in 5 of 11 patients. About five patients did not respond, whereas six or seven responded with either complete response or hematologic improvement. Complete response or hematologic improvement counted as response, and patients meeting neither criterion were classed as non-responders. Study-wide conclusions, independent of this receptor: After treatment with a hypomethylating agent, no significant changes in richness, rarefaction diversity or clonality were seen, whether all patients were considered together or each response group separately. Because the healthy control donors and the MDS patients were not matched by age, the comparison between MDS and healthy samples could have been affected. Possible recognition of novel MDS antigens by the shared GLIPH2 clusters was not confirmed, and experimental validation of that possible recognition is needed. Novel clonotypes were found to emerge more often in responders, whereas more contracted clonotypes were observed in non-responders after treatment. Only ten to twelve patients were analyzed, so the study cohort was small.

T-cell subsets were not sorted, and bulk bone marrow was analyzed instead. Bone marrow from around 11 myelodysplastic syndrome patients, collected before and after hypomethylating agent therapy, underwent immunosequencing of the TCR beta CDR3 regions. For longitudinal repertoire tracking, a baseline bone marrow plus two to three bone marrows at different post-treatment timepoints were contributed by each patient. Genomic DNA was extracted from whole bone marrow, and quality was checked by TapeStation, NanoDrop OneC and PicoGreen assays. This TCR came from a human donor with myelodysplastic syndrome. The sample was bone marrow, taken before or after starting hypomethylating agent treatment for myelodysplastic syndrome (not recorded which). The rearranged segments are TRBV7-8 and TRBJ2-7; 7 bases in the junction line up with TRBD1. The CDR3 protein sequence reads: CASSLAGGFSYEQYF. In nucleotides, the sequence is TGTGCCAGCAGCTTAGCAGGGGGCTTCTCCTACGAGCAGTACTTC.